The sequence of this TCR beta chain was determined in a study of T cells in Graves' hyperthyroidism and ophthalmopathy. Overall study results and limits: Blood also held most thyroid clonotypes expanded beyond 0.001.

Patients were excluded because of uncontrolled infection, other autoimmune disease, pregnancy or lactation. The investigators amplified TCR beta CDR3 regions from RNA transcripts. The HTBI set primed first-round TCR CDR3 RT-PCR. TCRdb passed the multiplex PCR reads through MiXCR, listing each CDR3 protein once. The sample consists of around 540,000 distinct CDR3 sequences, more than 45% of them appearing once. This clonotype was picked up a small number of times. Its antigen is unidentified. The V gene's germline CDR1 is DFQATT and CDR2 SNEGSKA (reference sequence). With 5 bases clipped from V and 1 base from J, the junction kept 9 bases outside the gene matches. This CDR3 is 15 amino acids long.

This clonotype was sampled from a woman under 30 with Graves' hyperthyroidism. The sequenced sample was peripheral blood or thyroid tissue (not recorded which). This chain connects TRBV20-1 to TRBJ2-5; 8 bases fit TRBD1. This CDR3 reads CSAVNTRGRQETQYF. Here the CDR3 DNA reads TGCAGTGCTGTAAACACCAGGGGGCGCCAAGAGACCCAGTACTTC.